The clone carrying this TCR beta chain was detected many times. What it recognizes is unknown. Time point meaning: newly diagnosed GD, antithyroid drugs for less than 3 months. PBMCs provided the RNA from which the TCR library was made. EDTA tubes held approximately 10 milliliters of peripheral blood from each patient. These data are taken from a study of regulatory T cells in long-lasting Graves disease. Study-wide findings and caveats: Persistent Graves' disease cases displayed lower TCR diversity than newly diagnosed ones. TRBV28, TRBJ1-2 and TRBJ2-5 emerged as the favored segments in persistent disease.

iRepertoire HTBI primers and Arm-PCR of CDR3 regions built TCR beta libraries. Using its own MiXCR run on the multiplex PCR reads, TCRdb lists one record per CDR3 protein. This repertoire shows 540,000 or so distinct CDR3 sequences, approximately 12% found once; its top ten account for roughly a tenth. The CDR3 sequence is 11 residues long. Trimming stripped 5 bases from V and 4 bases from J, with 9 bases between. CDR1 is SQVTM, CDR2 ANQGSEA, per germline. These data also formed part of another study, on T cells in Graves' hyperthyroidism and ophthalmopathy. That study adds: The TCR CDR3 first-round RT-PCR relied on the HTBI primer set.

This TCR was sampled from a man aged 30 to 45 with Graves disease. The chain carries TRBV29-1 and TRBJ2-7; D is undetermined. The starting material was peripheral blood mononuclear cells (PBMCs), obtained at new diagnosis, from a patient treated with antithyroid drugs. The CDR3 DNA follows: TGCAGCGTTCTTTTGGGTTACGAGCAGTACTTC. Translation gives CSVLLGYEQYF.